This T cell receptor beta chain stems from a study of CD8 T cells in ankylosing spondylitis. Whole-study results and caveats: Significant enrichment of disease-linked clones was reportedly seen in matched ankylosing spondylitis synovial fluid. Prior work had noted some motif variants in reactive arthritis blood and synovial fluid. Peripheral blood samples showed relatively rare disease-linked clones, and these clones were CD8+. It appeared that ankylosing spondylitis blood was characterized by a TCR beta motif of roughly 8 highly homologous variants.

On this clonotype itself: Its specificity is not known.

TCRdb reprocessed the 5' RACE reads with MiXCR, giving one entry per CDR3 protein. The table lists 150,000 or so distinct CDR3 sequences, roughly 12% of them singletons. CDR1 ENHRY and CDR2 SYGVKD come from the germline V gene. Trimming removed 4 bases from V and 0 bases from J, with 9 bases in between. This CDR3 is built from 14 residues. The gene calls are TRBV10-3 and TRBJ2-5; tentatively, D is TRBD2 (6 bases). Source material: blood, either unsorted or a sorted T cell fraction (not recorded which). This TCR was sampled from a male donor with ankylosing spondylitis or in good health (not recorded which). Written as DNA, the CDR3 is TGTGCCATCAGTGCGGGCGGGGACCAAGAGACCCAGTACTTC. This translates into CAISAGGDQETQYF.